The TCR beta chain described here comes from a study of blood T cell repertoires in COVID-19. Study background: Some COVID-19 samples were acute and others convalescent; all came from the United States, Italy and Spain.

J lost 7 bases, V lost 6 bases, and 7 bases had no gene match. The CDR3 covers 15 residues. Germline V lookup: CDR1 MNHEY, CDR2 SMNVEV (reference sequence). The authors' processing: Reference gene primers were amplified, and this amplification served to estimate nucleated cell counts. Profiling relied on immunoSEQ multiplex PCR, and the TCRdb table lists in-frame clones only, not all of them. V and J calls and clone size come straight from that table; D and trimming were deduced from the DNA. The table shows a few hundred thousand clones, with 80% occurring only once. The genes are TRBV27 and TRBJ2-1; 12 nucleotides agree with TRBD2. The receptor was derived from a human donor in a cohort sampled during active COVID-19. Sequences were obtained from peripheral blood. CDR3 nucleotide sequence: TGTGCCAGCAGCATAGGACTAGCGGGATCTAATGAGCAGTTCTTC. This encodes CASSIGLAGSNEQFF.